Given below is one T cell receptor (beta chain) in context. Its antigen is unidentified. This sample was included in a study of Ad26.COV2.S vaccination and SARS-CoV-2 variants. Study-wide background: Donor was assigned to the Ad26.COV2.S arm of trial COV1001. Findings and limits, study-wide: The TCR breadth and depth analyses may have understated or missed part of the total T cell responses. The authors reported substantial breadth in spike-specific CD8+ and CD4+ T cell responses after vaccination.

Treatment noted: over 15 received Ad26.COV2.S at low or high dose, single or two shots; 5 received placebo; per-sample allocation not given. Vaccine and placebo recipients were sampled on day 63 after the first injection. Vaccination employed an Ad26 vector expressing the Wuhan-strain SARS-CoV-2 spike. CDR1 and CDR2 (germline): MNHNS, SASEGT. Trimming shortened V by 2 bases and J by 5 bases, and 16 bases separated the two germline ends. The CDR3 consists of 16 residues. Repertoires were generated with immunoSEQ multiplex PCR, while TCRdb's copy carries only in-frame clones and drops some. Of about 350,000 clones in the sample, roughly 91% were seen once.

V is TRBV6-1 and J is TRBJ2-1, with D possibly being TRBD1 or TRBD2 (6 bases each). This sequence was found in a person between 18 and 59 years old who received the Ad26.COV2.S COVID-19 vaccine or a placebo. This specimen consisted of peripheral blood, obtained in a trial of Ad26.COV2.S vaccine versus placebo. In nucleotides, the CDR3 is TGTGCCAGCAGTGAATGGGGGGCCAATATGGACAATGAGCAGTTCTTC. It translates to CASSEWGANMDNEQFF.